This T cell receptor (beta chain) is drawn from a study of PD-1 blockade in classical Hodgkin lymphoma. Whole-study findings and limits: Initiation of nivolumab under 1 year after ASCT led to exclusion of patients.

For this clone: What it binds is unknown.

Germline V CDR1 and CDR2: SGHTA, FQGNSA. V shed 1 base, J shed 1 base, and the junction held 5 bases outside the gene matches. The CDR3 consists of 17 residues. Assay used: immunoSEQ multiplex PCR; TCRdb lists only in-frame clones, some missing. Here the sample spans more than 140,000 clones, around four fifths being singletons. After autologous stem cell transplantation all patients relapsed, and prior brentuximab vedotin exposure differed between cohorts. The rearrangement links TRBV7-2 to TRBJ1-3; 9 bases match TRBD1. The TCR sequence derives from a human donor with classical Hodgkin lymphoma. Sample: peripheral blood mononuclear cells (PBMCs), taken before the second cycle of nivolumab. The CDR3 region is CASSLVAQGASGNTIYF. CDR3 DNA: TGTGCCAGCAGCTTAGTGGCACAGGGGGCATCTGGAAACACCATATATTTT.